This record concerns one T cell receptor beta chain sequence. Its antigen remains unidentified. TCRdb keeps only in-frame clones here, not all; method: immunoSEQ multiplex PCR. The sample has tens of thousands of clones, less than 95% seen once; the top ten hold over 0.2%. The sample originates from a study of graft-versus-host responses after intestinal transplantation. Findings and limits, study-wide: Detection of GvH clones occurred in recipient marrow, and some had their first appearance in ileum or blood.

The germline V gene has CDR1 SGHRS and CDR2 YFSETQ. V was pared by 4 bases and J by 3 bases, with 15 bases of the junction left unmatched. CDR3 length equals 20 residues. The origin of this receptor is a human donor who was the organ donor for an intestinal transplant. The input for sequencing was unstimulated CD4+ T cells sorted from spleen or lymph node cells, taken before transplant. J is TRBJ2-1 and V is TRBV5-1, with 14 bases lining up with TRBD2. CDR3 residues: CASSTGTSGGHPRFYNEQFF. For the CDR3, the DNA is TGCGCCAGCAGCACGGGGACTAGCGGGGGCCACCCTAGGTTCTACAATGAGCAGTTCTTC.